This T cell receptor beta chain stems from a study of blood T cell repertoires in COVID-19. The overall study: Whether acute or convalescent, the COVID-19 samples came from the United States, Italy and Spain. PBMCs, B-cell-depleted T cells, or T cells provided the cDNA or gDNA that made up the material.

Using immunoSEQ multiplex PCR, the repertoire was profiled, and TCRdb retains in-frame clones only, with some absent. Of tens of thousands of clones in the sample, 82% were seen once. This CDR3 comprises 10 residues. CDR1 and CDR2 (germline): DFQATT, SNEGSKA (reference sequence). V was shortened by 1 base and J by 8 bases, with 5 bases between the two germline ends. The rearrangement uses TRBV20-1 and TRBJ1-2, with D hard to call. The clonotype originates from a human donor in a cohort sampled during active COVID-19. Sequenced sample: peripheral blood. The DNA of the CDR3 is TGCAGTGCTAGAGCGGGAGGCTACACCTTC. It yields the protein CSARAGGYTF.